This T cell receptor (beta chain) originates from a study of control samples from healthy donors and cancer patients. The protocol was immunoSEQ multiplex PCR, while the TCRdb copy is restricted to in-frame clones and leaves out a portion. The sample includes 130,000 or so clones, about nine tenths of them seen just once. V lost 2 bases to trimming and J lost 6 bases, with 8 bases between them. Germline CDR1 SGHRS, CDR2 YFSETQ. The CDR3 contains 12 residues. The chain carries TRBV5-1 and TRBJ1-2, with TRBD1 as a possible D gene (5 bases). Sequencing was performed on blood. The TCR comes from a man younger than 30 in good health. The CDR3 DNA follows: TGCGCCAGCAGCTTCTCAGGGAATGGCTACACCTTC. As protein: CASSFSGNGYTF.